What follows are 23 T cell receptor beta chains derived from one specimen sequenced in a study of T cells in narcolepsy. The repertoire was sequenced with immunoSEQ multiplex PCR; TCRdb's copy has only in-frame clones and lacks some. The sample yields around 34,000 clones, around 77% seen once. Sequencing was done on a sample of memory (CD45RA-) CD4+ T cells from blood. The receptors originated from a human donor in good health.

The V gene is TRBV6-5, the J gene TRBJ1-2; possibly TRBD1 for D (5 bases). From germline, CDR1 is MNHEY and CDR2 SVGAGI. The CDR3 has 16 amino acids. The V and J ends lost 0 bases and 1 base respectively, with 12 bases between them. In DNA, the CDR3 is TGTGCCAGCAGTTACTCAGGGCAGGGCGATAACTATGGCTACACCTTC. Amino acid sequence: CASSYSGQGDNYGYTF.

CDR3: CASSFKERSNEQYF. The DNA for the CDR3 is TGTGCCAGCAGCTTTAAGGAAAGGAGCAACGAGCAGTACTTC. The chain uses TRBV7-2 and TRBJ2-7; D unresolved. CDR3 length: 14 residues. The V gene lost 3 bases and the J gene lost 5 bases, with 14 bases spanning the gap. Germline V gene lookup returns CDR1 SGHTA and CDR2 FQGNSA.

This clone was seen only once. One end of the junction is discordant with germline, which a read error may explain. The genes are TRBV19 and TRBJ1-5, with D perhaps matching TRBD1 (5 bases). CDR3 length: 13 amino acids. Germline V gene lookup returns CDR1 LNHDA and CDR2 SQIVND (reference sequence). This chain's CDR3 is CASTSAGNPPQHF. CDR3 bases: TGTGCCAGTACAAGTGCAGGGAATCCGCCCCAGCATTTT.

The rearrangement uses TRBV15 and TRBJ2-3, with D unresolved. The CDR3 runs to 16 residues. In germline, CDR1 is LNHNV, CDR2 YYDKDF (reference sequence). Trimming left V 1 base short and J 8 bases short, with 19 bases between. The CDR3 nucleotides read TGTGCCACCAGCAGAGGTCAAGCCCCAGCTCTTGCTACGCAGTATTTT. Its translation is CATSRGQAPALATQYF.

The chain is built from TRBV5-6 and TRBJ2-1; 12 positions match TRBD2. CDR3 length equals 15 residues. CDR1 and CDR2 from the germline V gene are SGHDT and YYEEEE. V was pared by 2 bases and J by 7 bases, with 4 bases of the junction left unmatched. CDR3 nucleotides: TGTGCCAGCAGCTTTCTAGCGGGAGGGCCAAATGAGCAGTTCTTC. This codes for CASSFLAGGPNEQFF.

In regard to this clone: One end of the junction fails to match germline, which may point to a read error. This sample includes further DNA sequences coding for the same CDR3. The chain links TRBV5-6 to TRBJ1-2, with D possibly TRBD1 on 6 matching bases. Germline assignment: CDR1 SGHDT and CDR2 YYEEEE. This CDR3 contains 15 residues. CDR3: CASSLEGGVNYGYTF. CDR3 DNA: TGCGCCAGCAGCTTGGAGGGGGGTGTTAACTATGGCTACACCTTC.

This chain joins TRBV7-8 and TRBJ2-5; D uncertain. The CDR3 totals 14 residues. Deletions cut 6 bases from V and 1 base from J, with 12 bases between. Looked up from germline, CDR1 is SGHVS and CDR2 is FQNEAQ. CDR3 region: CASSSTEVQETQYF. For the CDR3, the DNA is TGTGCCAGCAGTTCAACCGAGGTCCAAGAGACCCAGTACTTC. The full variable domain, with the rest looked up from reference TRBV7-8 and TRBJ2-5, is GAGVSQSPRYKVAKRGQDVALRCDPISGHVSLFWYQQALGQGPEFLTYFQNEAQLDKSGLPSDRFFAERPEGSVSTLKIQRTQQEDSAVYLCASSSTEVQETQYFGPGTRLLVL.

This clone has only one observation. This chain connects TRBV18 to TRBJ1-1; D gene ambiguous. Germline-derived CDR1 and CDR2 are KGHSH and LQKENI. The CDR3 sequence is 13 residues long. The ends were cut back, 6 bases at V and 4 bases at J, with 12 bases in the middle. Written as DNA, the CDR3 is TGTGCCAGCTCGCCCTTGGGCAGCACTGAAGCTTTCTTT. The encoded protein is CASSPLGSTEAFF.

The J gene is TRBJ2-2, the V gene TRBV25-1; 7 bases align to TRBD2. V trimming: 4 bases; J trimming: 4 bases; junction bases outside the gene matches: 9. Germline V gene sequence: CDR1 MGHDK, CDR2 SYGVNS. This CDR3 contains 16 residues. CDR3 sequence: CASSALAGVITGELFF. CDR3 DNA: TGTGCCAGCAGTGCCTTGGCGGGAGTTATCACCGGGGAGCTGTTTTTT.

The rearrangement uses TRBV23-1 and TRBJ2-7, with TRBD1 identical over 9 bases. TRBV23-1 is an open reading frame, and its role is uncertain. The V and J ends lost 7 bases and 3 bases, in that order; junction bases with no gene match: 10. The CDR3 length is 15 residues. The CDR3 reads CASIPNPGQGYEQYF. The CDR3 nucleotides read TGCGCCAGCATTCCTAATCCGGGACAGGGCTACGAGCAGTACTTC.

This clone has only a few counts. The chain is built from TRBV19 and TRBJ2-6; no clear D. Germline V gives CDR1 LNHDA, CDR2 SQIVND (reference sequence). V was pared by 1 base and J by 0 bases, with 7 bases between. This CDR3 spans 16 amino acids. CDR3 loop: CASSIVFHSGANVLTF. CDR3 nucleotide sequence: TGTGCCAGTAGTATAGTATTCCACTCTGGGGCCAACGTCCTGACTTTC. The full variable domain, rest sourced from reference TRBV19 and TRBJ2-6, is DGGITQSPKYLFRKEGQNVTLSCEQNLNHDAMYWYRQDPGQGLRLIYYSQIVNDFQKGDIAEGYSVSREKKESFPLTVTSAQKNPTAFYLCASSIVFHSGANVLTFGAGSRLTVL.

CDR3 nucleotides: TGTGCCAGCAGCTTTGTCAGGGGGAACACTGAAGCTTTCTTT. This codes for CASSFVRGNTEAFF. The chain has TRBV11-1 and TRBJ1-1, with D possibly TRBD1 on 6 matching bases. The CDR3 covers 14 residues. Germline CDR1 reads SGHAT; CDR2 reads FQDESV (reference sequence). V was pared by 3 bases and J by 1 base, with 9 bases between.

The chain employs TRBV5-4 and TRBJ1-2; TRBD1 might be the D (5 bases). The CDR3 runs to 15 residues. Germline V gene lookup returns CDR1 SGHNT and CDR2 YYREEE (reference sequence). Trimming cost V 0 bases and J 3 bases, with 12 bases left between them. The CDR3 reads CASSLARQTDYGYTF. For the CDR3, the DNA is TGTGCCAGCAGCTTGGCCCGGCAGACAGACTATGGCTACACCTTC.

This sequence joins TRBV19 and TRBJ1-1, with 11 bases aligning to TRBD1. CDR1 is LNHDA, CDR2 SQIVND, per germline (reference sequence). CDR3 size: 15 residues. V lost 3 bases and J lost 5; bases outside the gene matches: 5. The CDR3 DNA sequence: TGTGCCAGTAGTATTCTGGGGACAGGGGGTACTGAAGCTTTCTTT. This gives the protein CASSILGTGGTEAFF.

This chain links TRBV6-1 with TRBJ2-7; possible D gene TRBD1, 5 bases. Germline assignment: CDR1 MNHNS and CDR2 SASEGT. V lost 3 bases and J 5 bases, leaving 20 bases between the germline ends. This CDR3 is 16 amino acids long. DNA of the CDR3: TGTGCCAGCAGTGATCTGTTAGTGGCTGGGGCCCACGAGCAGTACTTC. Its protein is CASSDLLVAGAHEQYF.

V and J are TRBV5-1 and TRBJ2-1, with TRBD1 as a possible D gene (6 bases). CDR1 is SGHRS and CDR2 is YFSETQ in the germline V gene. Trimming shortened V by 4 bases and J by 6 bases, and 11 bases separated the two germline ends. The CDR3 runs to 13 residues. This chain's CDR3 is CASSSLTGNEQFF. The CDR3 bases are TGCGCCAGCAGCAGCCTGACAGGCAATGAGCAGTTCTTC.

The chain carries TRBV10-3 and TRBJ1-5; 10 positions agree with TRBD1. After removal of 4 bases from V and 3 bases from J, the junction contained 6 bases not matched to a gene. Germline V gene data show CDR1 as ENHRY and CDR2 as SYGVKD. This CDR3 comprises 16 residues. As DNA, the CDR3 is TGTGCCATCAGTGGGACGACAGGGGGCCCCAATCAGCCCCAGCATTTT. It translates to CAISGTTGGPNQPQHF.

The count of this clone is one. The chain employs TRBV30 and TRBJ1-5; the D gene is possibly TRBD1 (5 bases). This CDR3 region has 15 residues. Germline V gene sequence: CDR1 GTSNPN, CDR2 SVGIG (reference sequence). V was trimmed by 1 base and J by 0 bases, leaving 10 bases between them. CDR3 coding DNA: TGTGCCTGGAGTGCAGGGCTCGGTAGCAATCAGCCCCAGCATTTT. Translating gives CAWSAGLGSNQPQHF.

J is TRBJ1-5 and V is TRBV2; the match to TRBD1 covers 7 bases. The germline gives CDR1 SNHLY, CDR2 FYNNEI. This CDR3 spans 12 amino acids. The V and J ends lost 8 bases and 7 bases, in that order; junction bases with no gene match: 5. This CDR3 is CASGQGEQPQHF. The DNA of the CDR3 is TGTGCCAGCGGGCAGGGGGAACAGCCCCAGCATTTT.

The chain employs TRBV6-5 and TRBJ2-4; D perhaps matches TRBD1 (5 bases). This CDR3 is 13 amino acids long. Trimming removed 6 bases from V and 6 bases from J, with 12 bases in between. Per germline, CDR1 MNHEY and CDR2 SVGAGI. The CDR3 DNA follows: TGTGCCAGCAGAGACACAGACAGAAACATTCAGTACTTC. It translates to CASRDTDRNIQYF.

The chain recombines TRBV10-2 with TRBJ2-7, with TRBD1 identical over 9 bases. The CDR3 has 14 residues. With V trimmed by 6 bases and J by 5 bases, 8 bases remained unmatched. Germline values: CDR1 WSHSY, CDR2 SAAADI. CDR3 nucleotide sequence: TGCGCCAGCAGCCCCCCGGGACAGGGTAACGAGCAGTACTTC. It codes for CASSPPGQGNEQYF.

The CDR3: CASSQGPGQGNEKLFF. Written as DNA, the CDR3 is TGTGCCAGCAGCCAAGGACCGGGACAGGGGAATGAAAAACTGTTTTTT. The chain recombines TRBV14 with TRBJ1-4; 10 nucleotides align to TRBD1. CDR3 length: 16 residues. V was clipped by 1 base and J by 5 bases; unmatched bases: 4. CDR1 is SGHDN and CDR2 is FVKESK in the germline V gene.

The CDR3 DNA sequence: TGCGCCAGCAGCTTGATGAGCGGCAGAGATACGCAGTATTTT. Translated: CASSLMSGRDTQYF. The chain employs TRBV5-1 and TRBJ2-3, with a weak D call TRBD2 (5 bases). This CDR3 has 14 residues. Germline-derived CDR1 and CDR2 are SGHRS and YFSETQ. V dropped 1 base and J dropped 5 bases, with 11 bases sitting between them.